These 30 T cell receptor beta chains were sequenced from one sample in a study of cytomegalovirus exposure and HLA in healthy donors. PCR used 60 Vbeta primers and 13 Jbeta primers. Assay used: immunoSEQ multiplex PCR; TCRdb lists only in-frame clones, some missing. The sample carries about 160,000 clones, roughly 87% recorded once. Source material: PBMCs. These TCRs come from a girl aged 10 to 17 in good health and CMV-seropositive.

The chain combines TRBV27 with TRBJ2-3; possible D gene TRBD2, 6 bases. Germline V gene data show CDR1 as MNHEY and CDR2 as SMNVEV (reference sequence). This CDR3 comprises 14 residues. V lost 3 bases and J 4 bases, leaving 11 bases between the germline ends. In nucleotides, the CDR3 is TGTGCCAGCAGTTTCGGGAGACGTCCAGATACGCAGTATTTT. Its protein is CASSFGRRPDTQYF.

This clone was recorded only once. This chain connects TRBV9 to TRBJ2-7; D is perhaps TRBD2 (6 bases). The V and J ends lost 6 bases and 3 bases respectively, with 19 bases between them. The length of the CDR3 is 15 residues. Germline-derived CDR1 and CDR2 are SGDLS and YYNGEE. In nucleotides, the CDR3 is TGTGCCAGCACCCCGGGGGAAGGTTCGTTCTACGAGCAGTACTTC. Translation gives CASTPGEGSFYEQYF.

The rearrangement joins TRBV2 to TRBJ1-1; no clear D gene. Germline CDR1 and CDR2: SNHLY and FYNNEI. The CDR3 sequence is 14 residues long. The ends were cut back, 6 bases at V and 4 bases at J, with 15 bases in the middle. The CDR3 loop reads CASRDGLALTEAFF. The CDR3 region has the DNA TGTGCCAGCAGGGACGGACTGGCTCTCACTGAAGCTTTCTTT.

This chain joins TRBV11-1 and TRBJ2-5, with TRBD1 matching over 8 bases. The DNA end favors TRBJ2-7, so the J call may be wrong. CDR3 size: 15 residues. The V gene's germline CDR1 is SGHAT and CDR2 FQDESV (reference sequence). The CDR3 nucleotides read TGTGCCAGCAGCGACCGGGACAGGTTAGCCTACGAGCAGTACTTC. Amino acids: CASSDRDRLAYEQYF.

V usage is TRBV4-3 and J usage is TRBJ2-1, with D possibly being TRBD2 (6 bases). This CDR3 comprises 15 residues. CDR1 is LGHNA, CDR2 YSLEER, per germline. The V and J ends lost 1 base and 8 bases respectively, with 15 bases between them. The CDR3 is CASSQGVSGFDEQFF. CDR3 nucleotide sequence: TGCGCCAGCAGCCAAGGGGTGAGCGGGTTTGATGAGCAGTTCTTC.

The rearrangement links TRBV5-8 to TRBJ2-5, with 8 bases identical to TRBD1. The CDR3 consists of 15 residues. Germline V gene data show CDR1 as SGHTS and CDR2 as YDEGEE. Trimming cost V 3 bases and J 5 bases; bases outside gene matches: 9. CDR3 in amino acids: CASSYRTGTKETQYF. The CDR3 DNA reads as TGTGCCAGCAGCTATAGGACAGGGACGAAGGAGACCCAGTACTTC.

The CDR3, as DNA: TGTGCCAGCAGCCCGTATCTCCTAGCGGGGGGAGACAATGAGCAGTTCTTC. Translated: CASSPYLLAGGDNEQFF. The chain has TRBV7-3 and TRBJ2-1, with 11 bases aligning to TRBD2. Unmatched junction bases numbered 11, after V lost 5 bases and J lost 5 bases. CDR1 is SGHTA, CDR2 FQGTGA, per germline. This CDR3 has 17 residues.

V usage is TRBV28 and J usage is TRBJ2-7; TRBD1 matches at 7 bases. Trimming at V came to 2 bases and at J to 2 bases, leaving 3 bases not matched to a gene. This CDR3 region has 14 residues. Germline CDR1 and CDR2: MDHEN and SYDVKM. In DNA, the CDR3 is TGTGCCAGCAGTTTAACCGGGACAGCCTACGAGCAGTACTTC. Residues: CASSLTGTAYEQYF.

The chain is built from TRBV5-1 and TRBJ1-1; 7 nucleotides match TRBD1. The CDR3 has 17 residues. V was clipped by 4 bases and J by 0 bases; unmatched bases: 12. Germline-derived CDR1 and CDR2 are SGHRS and YFSETQ. This CDR3 is CASSPPTGQLMNTEAFF. Here the CDR3 DNA reads TGCGCCAGCAGCCCCCCGACGGGACAGCTAATGAACACTGAAGCTTTCTTT.

The chain employs TRBV27 and TRBJ1-2; TRBD1 agrees at 8 bases. Losses at the gene ends were 5 bases for V and 5 bases for J; bases not matched to a gene: 7. Germline assignment: CDR1 MNHEY and CDR2 SMNVEV (reference sequence). The length of the CDR3 is 14 residues. This CDR3 reads CASSPRTGKYGYTF. CDR3 bases: TGTGCCAGCAGTCCGCGGACAGGGAAGTATGGCTACACCTTC.

This chain uses TRBV13 with TRBJ1-2; 8 nucleotides align to TRBD1. Germline V lookup: CDR1 PRHDT, CDR2 FYEKMQ (reference sequence). The CDR3 runs 15 residues. The V gene end was trimmed by 7 bases and the J gene end by 8 bases; junction bases not matched to a gene: 15. In nucleotides, the CDR3 is TGTGCCAGCACCCCGAGCCGGACAGGGAAGATAGGCTACACCTTC. Translating it yields CASTPSRTGKIGYTF.

This chain connects TRBV27 to TRBJ2-2; D is possibly TRBD2 (5 bases). The V end was cut by 7 bases, the J end by 6 bases, with 15 bases between. CDR1 MNHEY and CDR2 SMNVEV come from the germline V gene (reference sequence). The CDR3 consists of 14 residues. CDR3 amino acids: CASTSVGVPGELFF. DNA for the CDR3: TGTGCCAGCACAAGTGTCGGGGTACCCGGGGAGCTGTTTTTT.

The genes are TRBV4-2 and TRBJ1-1; 9 bases align to TRBD1. After removal of 2 bases from V and 4 bases from J, the junction contained 5 bases not matched to a gene. The CDR3 runs 15 residues. Per the germline V gene, CDR1 is LGHNA and CDR2 is YNFKEQ. The CDR3 coding sequence is TGTGCCAGCAGCCAATTACAGGGGGCAGTCACTGAAGCTTTCTTT. Protein sequence: CASSQLQGAVTEAFF.

The genes are TRBV5-4 and TRBJ1-2; D is ambiguous. Trimming left V 2 bases short and J 2 bases short, with 7 bases between. This CDR3 comprises 13 residues. CDR1 is SGHNT, CDR2 YYREEE, per germline (reference sequence). CDR3 region: CASSFAGNYGYTF. DNA for the CDR3: TGTGCCAGCAGCTTCGCAGGCAACTATGGCTACACCTTC.

The chain recombines TRBV18 with TRBJ2-7; D call uncertain. CDR3 length: 13 residues. Per the germline V gene, CDR1 is KGHSH and CDR2 is LQKENI. V dropped 3 bases and J dropped 5 bases, with 11 bases sitting between them. CDR3 in DNA: TGTGCCAGCTCACCCCCGGGTCTCGACGAGCAGTACTTC. This gives the protein CASSPPGLDEQYF.

This chain connects TRBV7-6 to TRBJ2-6; a weak D match, TRBD1 (5 bases). V was clipped by 5 bases and J by 2 bases, with 22 bases between them. The germline V gene has CDR1 SGHVS and CDR2 FNYEAQ. The CDR3 is made up of 19 amino acids. The CDR3 bases are TGTGCCAGCAGCAAACGCAGGGATTTTCGGGCGCCTGGGGCCAACGTCCTGACTTTC. Its translation: CASSKRRDFRAPGANVLTF.

The chain links TRBV5-1 to TRBJ1-1; D unresolved. V gave up 5 bases and J gave up 6 bases, with 8 bases separating them. The CDR3 spans 11 residues. The germline V gene encodes CDR1 SGHRS and CDR2 YFSETQ. CDR3 sequence (DNA): TGCGCCAGCAGAAGGGAGGCTGAAGCTTTCTTT. This translates into CASRREAEAFF.

This clone appeared a few times. The chain has TRBV11-1 and TRBJ2-7; possible D gene TRBD1, 6 bases. Germline assignment: CDR1 SGHAT and CDR2 FQDESV (reference sequence). The V gene lost 5 bases and the J gene lost 3 bases, with 11 bases spanning the gap. The CDR3 spans 13 residues. The CDR3 DNA sequence: TGTGCCAGCAGCCCAGGGGCCCTCTACGAGCAGTACTTC. Protein: CASSPGALYEQYF.

This chain joins TRBV4-1 and TRBJ1-1, with a weak D call TRBD1 (6 bases). CDR1 MGHRA and CDR2 YSYEKL come from the germline V gene. V lost 2 bases and J 3 bases, leaving 13 bases between the germline ends. This CDR3 has 15 residues. The CDR3 DNA is TGCGCCAGCAGCCAACCACAGGGAGAGTACACTGAAGCTTTCTTT. Translated, it gives CASSQPQGEYTEAFF.

The chain is built from TRBV27 and TRBJ2-7; TRBD2 might be the D (7 bases). The CDR3 runs to 14 residues. The germline V gene encodes CDR1 MNHEY and CDR2 SMNVEV (reference sequence). V gave up 5 bases and J gave up 2 bases, with 13 bases separating them. This CDR3 is CASSLTGRAYEQYF. The CDR3 DNA reads TGTGCCAGCAGTCTTACAGGGAGGGCCTACGAGCAGTACTTC.

Regarding this clone: One end of the junction is discordant with germline, which a read error may explain. The chain combines TRBV7-9 with TRBJ1-1, with a possible D match to TRBD1 (6 bases). The CDR3 sequence is 16 residues long. Germline V gives CDR1 SEHNR, CDR2 FQNEAQ (reference sequence). This CDR3 is CSSSLIPAGVGTEAFF. The CDR3 DNA reads as TGTTCCAGCAGCTTAATACCCGCAGGGGTCGGCACTGAAGCTTTCTTT.

This clone was seen just once. This chain joins TRBV28 and TRBJ2-7; possible D gene TRBD1, 5 bases. The CDR3 consists of 14 residues. Germline V lookup: CDR1 MDHEN, CDR2 SYDVKM. V lost 7 bases and J 4 bases, leaving 17 bases between the germline ends. This chain's CDR3 is CASIGTHQGYEQYF. The CDR3 coding sequence is TGTGCCAGCATTGGCACCCATCAGGGATACGAGCAGTACTTC. The complete variable domain, with remaining parts taken from reference TRBV28 and TRBJ2-7, reads DVKVTQSSRYLVKRTGEKVFLECVQDMDHENMFWYRQDPGLGLRLIYFSYDVKMKEKGDIPEGYSVSREKKERFSLILESASTNQTSMYLCASIGTHQGYEQYFGPGTRLTVT.

This chain connects TRBV21-1 to TRBJ2-7; the table's D call TRBD2 went unverified against the DNA. TRBV21-1 is a documented pseudogene. The CDR3 length is 19 residues. The DNA for the CDR3 is TGTGCCAGCAGCAATTCACGGGGGACTAGCGGGAGGTTGTCCTACGAGCAGTACTTC. Its translation: CASSNSRGTSGRLSYEQYF.

The chain carries TRBV29-1 and TRBJ2-5; weak D call: TRBD2 (6 bases). The CDR3 loop spans 16 amino acids. Germline-derived CDR1 and CDR2 are SQVTM and ANQGSEA. The V gene lost 3 bases and the J gene lost 2 bases, with 19 bases spanning the gap. The CDR3 loop is CSVDNGNRGNQETQYF. The CDR3 nucleotides read TGCAGCGTTGATAACGGTAACCGGGGGAATCAAGAGACCCAGTACTTC.

This clone was seen only a few times. The V and J genes are TRBV10-2 and TRBJ2-5; D uncertain. The last part of the DNA fits TRBJ2-7 better; the J call may be wrong. Germline CDR1 is WSHSY and CDR2 is SAAADI. This CDR3 is 12 amino acids long. CDR3 bases: TGCGCCAGCAGTTATTTGGGTAGCGAGCAGTACTTC. Translation: CASSYLGSEQYF.

The genes are TRBV12-1 and TRBJ2-2; TRBD1 reflects the table's D call only, with no check against the DNA. TRBV12-1 represents a pseudogene. This CDR3 has 15 amino acids. The CDR3 DNA sequence: TGTGCCAGCAGCTTTCTAGGGGCGAGAACCGGGGAGCTGTTTTTT. As protein: CASSFLGARTGELFF.

This clone has only one observation. This sequence joins TRBV28 and TRBJ2-1; 10 bases are a match to TRBD2. V shed 4 bases, J shed 8 bases, and the junction held 8 bases outside the gene matches. Germline V gene sequence: CDR1 MDHEN, CDR2 SYDVKM. The CDR3 contains 15 residues. CDR3 in amino acids: CASSSPAGGPDEQFF. The CDR3 DNA reads TGTGCCAGCAGTTCTCCAGCGGGAGGGCCGGATGAGCAGTTCTTC.

To note about this clone: The junction shows a germline mismatch at one end, possibly a read error. V usage is TRBV10-1 and J usage is TRBJ2-3, with TRBD1 matching 11 bases. Looked up from germline, CDR1 is WNHNN and CDR2 is SYGVQD (reference sequence). The length of the CDR3 is 15 residues. CDR3 sequence reads: CASSEGQGAKVGRHF. The DNA for the CDR3 is TGCGCCAGCAGTGAGGGACAGGGGGCCAAGGTGGGGCGGCATTTT.

The V gene is TRBV7-3, the J gene TRBJ2-1; TRBD2 aligns across 12 bases. Germline-derived CDR1 and CDR2 are SGHTA and FQGTGA. Trimming removed 3 bases from V and 4 bases from J; junction bases left unmatched: 1. The CDR3 contains 15 residues. CDR3 DNA sequence: TGTGCCAGCAGCTTCGGACTAGCGGGATACAATGAGCAGTTCTTC. Translating gives CASSFGLAGYNEQFF. Using reference TRBV7-3 and TRBJ2-1 for the parts outside the CDR3, the full variable domain is GAGVSQTPSNKVTEKGKYVELRCDPISGHTALYWYRQSLGQGPEFLIYFQGTGAADDSGLPNDRFFAVRPEGSVSTLKIQRTERGDSAVYLCASSFGLAGYNEQFFGPGTRLTVL.

This clone has only one observation. This rearrangement joins TRBV10-2 to TRBJ1-3, with D possibly TRBD1 on 5 matching bases. The CDR3 consists of 14 residues. Germline-derived CDR1 and CDR2 are WSHSY and SAAADI. V lost 2 bases to trimming and J lost 2 bases, with 7 bases between them. In DNA form, the CDR3 reads TGCGCCAGCAGTGAGGCGGGGGCTGGAAACACCATATATTTT. Amino acid sequence: CASSEAGAGNTIYF.